This T cell receptor (beta chain) stems from a study of T cell responses to AZD1222 COVID-19 vaccine. Looked up from germline, CDR1 is MNHEY and CDR2 is SVGAGI. This CDR3 region has 13 residues. Trimming cost V 11 bases and J 7 bases; bases outside gene matches: 7. Study-level results: The donors showed a predominance of white British ancestry and of females, with possible underestimation of clonal diversity. Repertoires in all cases were sampled only once the peak T cell response had passed. Spike-specific TCRs gained breadth and depth after people received two AZD1222 doses.

The count of this clone is one. Its antigen is currently unknown. Profiled with immunoSEQ multiplex PCR; TCRdb holds only in-frame clones, not every one. The sample contains approximately 140,000 clones, around 94% of which appear only once. V and J are TRBV6-5 and TRBJ2-1; TRBD2 matches at 11 bases. Sequenced material: peripheral blood, taken on day 0 of AZD1222 vaccination. The sequence came from an adult in good health. The CDR3 is CAGGLAELNEQFF. DNA for the CDR3: TGTGCCGGGGGACTAGCGGAGTTAAATGAGCAGTTCTTC.